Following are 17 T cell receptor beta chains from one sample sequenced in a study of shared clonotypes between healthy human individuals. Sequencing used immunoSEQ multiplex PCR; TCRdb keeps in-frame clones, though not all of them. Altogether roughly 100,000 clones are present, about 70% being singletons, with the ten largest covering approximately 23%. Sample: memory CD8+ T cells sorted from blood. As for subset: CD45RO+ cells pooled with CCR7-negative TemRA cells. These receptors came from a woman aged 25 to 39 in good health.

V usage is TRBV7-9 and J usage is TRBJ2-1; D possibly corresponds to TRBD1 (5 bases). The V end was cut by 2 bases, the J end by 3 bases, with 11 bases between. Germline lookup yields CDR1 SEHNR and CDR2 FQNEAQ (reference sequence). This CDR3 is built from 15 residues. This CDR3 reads CASSLRTNFYNEQFF. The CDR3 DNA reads TGTGCCAGCAGCTTAAGGACAAACTTCTACAATGAGCAGTTCTTC.

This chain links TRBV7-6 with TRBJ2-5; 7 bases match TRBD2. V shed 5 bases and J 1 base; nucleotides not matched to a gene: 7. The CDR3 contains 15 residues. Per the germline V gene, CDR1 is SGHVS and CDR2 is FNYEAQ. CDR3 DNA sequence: TGTGCCAGCAGCGATGTAGGGGAGGGCCAAGAGACCCAGTACTTC. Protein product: CASSDVGEGQETQYF.

CDR3 nucleotides: TGTGCTAGGCATCCCCCGGGACTAGCGTGCGAGCAGTACTTC. This translates into CARHPPGLACEQYF. The gene calls are TRBV12-5 and TRBJ2-7, with TRBD2 matching over 10 bases. The CDR3 has 14 residues. Per the germline V gene, CDR1 is LGHNT and CDR2 is FRNRAP. The J segment lost 6 bases and the V segment lost 9 bases, leaving 11 bases of the junction unmatched.

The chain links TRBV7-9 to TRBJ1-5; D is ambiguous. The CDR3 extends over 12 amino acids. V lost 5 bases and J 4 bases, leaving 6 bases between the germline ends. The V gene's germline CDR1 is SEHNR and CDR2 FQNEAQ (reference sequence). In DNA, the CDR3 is TGTGCCAGCAGCCACATTAATCAGCCCCAGCATTTT. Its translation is CASSHINQPQHF.

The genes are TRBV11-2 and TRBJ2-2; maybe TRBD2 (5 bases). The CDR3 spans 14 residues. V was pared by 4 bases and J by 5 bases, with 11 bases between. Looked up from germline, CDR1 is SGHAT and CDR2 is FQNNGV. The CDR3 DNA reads TGTGCCAGCAGCTCCTTACTAGAGACCGGGGAGCTGTTTTTT. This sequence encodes CASSSLLETGELFF.

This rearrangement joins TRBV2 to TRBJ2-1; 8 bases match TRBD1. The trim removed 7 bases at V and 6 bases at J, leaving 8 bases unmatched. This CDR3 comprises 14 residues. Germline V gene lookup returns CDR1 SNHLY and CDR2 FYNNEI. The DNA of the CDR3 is TGTGCCAGCAACCAACAGGGGGTTGTCAATGAGCAGTTCTTC. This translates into CASNQQGVVNEQFF. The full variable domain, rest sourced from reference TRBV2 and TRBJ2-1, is EPEVTQTPSHQVTQMGQEVILRCVPISNHLYFYWYRQILGQKVEFLVSFYNNEISEKSEIFDDQFSVERPDGSNFTLKIRSTKLEDSAMYFCASNQQGVVNEQFFGPGTRLTVL.

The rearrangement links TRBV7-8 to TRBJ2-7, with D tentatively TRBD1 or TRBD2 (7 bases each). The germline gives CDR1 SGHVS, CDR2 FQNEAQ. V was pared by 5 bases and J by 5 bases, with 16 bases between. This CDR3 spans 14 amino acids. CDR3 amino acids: CASSPREGANEQYF. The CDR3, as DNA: TGTGCCAGCAGCCCTAGGGAGGGGGCGAACGAGCAGTACTTC.

CDR3 DNA sequence: TGTGCCAGCACTAGGGGGCTCTCACCCCTCCACTTT. Amino acid sequence: CASTRGLSPLHF. The chain joins TRBV2 to TRBJ1-6; TRBD1 aligns across 7 bases. The CDR3 loop spans 12 amino acids. V lost 7 bases, J lost 10 bases, and 4 bases stayed unmatched. Germline V gives CDR1 SNHLY, CDR2 FYNNEI.

The CDR3 DNA reads TGTGCCAGCAGCTTATTCGGCTCTGGGGCCAACGTCCTGACTTTC. Translated: CASSLFGSGANVLTF. The chain employs TRBV7-3 and TRBJ2-6; D unclear. The ends were cut back, 2 bases at V and 0 bases at J, with 5 bases in the middle. The CDR3 contains 15 residues. CDR1 and CDR2 (germline): SGHTA, FQGTGA.

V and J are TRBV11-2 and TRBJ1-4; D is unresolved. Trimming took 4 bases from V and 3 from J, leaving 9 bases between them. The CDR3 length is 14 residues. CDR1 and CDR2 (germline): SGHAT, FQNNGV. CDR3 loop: CASSSGDSNEKLFF. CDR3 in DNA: TGTGCCAGCAGCTCGGGAGATTCTAATGAAAAACTGTTTTTT. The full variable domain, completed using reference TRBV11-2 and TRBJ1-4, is EAGVAQSPRYKIIEKRQSVAFWCNPISGHATLYWYQQILGQGPKLLIQFQNNGVVDDSQLPKDRFSAERLKGVDSTLKIQPAKLEDSAVYLCASSSGDSNEKLFFGSGTQLSVL.

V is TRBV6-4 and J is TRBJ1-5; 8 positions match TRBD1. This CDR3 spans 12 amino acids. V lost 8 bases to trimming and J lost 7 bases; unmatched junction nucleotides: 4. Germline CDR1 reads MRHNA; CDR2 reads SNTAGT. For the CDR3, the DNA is TGTGCCAGCGGATACAGGGGGCAGCCCCAGCATTTT. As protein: CASGYRGQPQHF.

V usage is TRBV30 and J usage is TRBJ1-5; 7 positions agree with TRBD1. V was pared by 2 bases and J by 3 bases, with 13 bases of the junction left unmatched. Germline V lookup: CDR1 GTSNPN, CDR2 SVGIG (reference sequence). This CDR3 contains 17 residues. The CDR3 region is CAWSNNRGGRFNQPQHF. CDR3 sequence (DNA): TGTGCCTGGAGTAATAACAGGGGAGGAAGGTTCAATCAGCCCCAGCATTTT.

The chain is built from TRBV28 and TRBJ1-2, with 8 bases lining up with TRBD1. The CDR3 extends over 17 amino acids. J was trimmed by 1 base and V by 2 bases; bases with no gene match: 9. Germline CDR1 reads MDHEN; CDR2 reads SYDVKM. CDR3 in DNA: TGTGCCAGCAGTTTAGGGCAGACAGGGGACTATAACTATGGCTACACCTTC. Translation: CASSLGQTGDYNYGYTF.

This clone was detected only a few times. CDR3 in amino acids: CASSLRGLSYEQYF. DNA for the CDR3: TGTGCCAGCAGCCTCAGGGGGCTTTCCTACGAGCAGTACTTC. The chain carries TRBV5-8 and TRBJ2-7; 8 bases are shared with TRBD1. The germline CDR1 and CDR2 sequences are SGHTS and YDEGEE. This CDR3 has 14 amino acids. The V segment lost 4 bases and the J segment 1 base; nucleotides outside the gene matches: 4.

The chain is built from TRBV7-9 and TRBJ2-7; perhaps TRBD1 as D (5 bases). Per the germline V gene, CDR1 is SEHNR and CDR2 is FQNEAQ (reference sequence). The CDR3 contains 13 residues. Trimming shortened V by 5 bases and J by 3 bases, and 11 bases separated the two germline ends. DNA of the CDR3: TGTGCCAGCAGCCCCCGGACATTCTACGAGCAGTACTTC. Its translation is CASSPRTFYEQYF.

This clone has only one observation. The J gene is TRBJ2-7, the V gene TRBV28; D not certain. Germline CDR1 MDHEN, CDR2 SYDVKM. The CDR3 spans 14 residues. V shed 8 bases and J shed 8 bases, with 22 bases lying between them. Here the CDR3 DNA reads TGTGCCAGCGGCCAGCCGACTGAACTACGACAGCAGTACTTC. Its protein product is CASGQPTELRQQYF.

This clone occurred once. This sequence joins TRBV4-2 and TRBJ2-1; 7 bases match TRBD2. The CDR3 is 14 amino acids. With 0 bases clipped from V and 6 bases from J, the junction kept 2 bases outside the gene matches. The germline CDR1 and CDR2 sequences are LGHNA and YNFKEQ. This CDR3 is CASSQDRLANEQFF. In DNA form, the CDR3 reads TGTGCCAGCAGCCAAGATCGACTAGCCAATGAGCAGTTCTTC.